This T cell receptor (beta chain) is drawn from a study of T cells in Graves' hyperthyroidism and ophthalmopathy. Study observations and caveats: In the analysis, a 13 V-J model separated ophthalmopathy from stable hyperthyroidism.

Diagnosing involved the use of clinical symptoms, serum thyroxine and TRAb, thyroid ultrasound and orbital computed tomography. This clonotype was seen repeatedly, ten times or more. Its antigen is not identified. Amplification targeted TCR beta CDR3 regions from RNA transcripts. First-round RT-PCR of the TCR CDR3 relied on the HTBI primer set. Via MiXCR, TCRdb re-called the multiplex PCR reads, giving one row per CDR3 protein. The data show hundreds of thousands of distinct CDR3 sequences, over 15% seen once. This CDR3 has 14 amino acids. CDR1 is MDHEN and CDR2 is SYDVKM in the germline V gene. Trimming stripped 2 bases from V and 3 bases from J, with 11 bases between.

The receptor's source is a woman aged 18-29 years with Graves' ophthalmopathy. Sequencing used blood. The V gene is TRBV28, the J gene TRBJ2-7; perhaps TRBD1 as D (5 bases). CDR3 sequence reads: CASSLIVGVYEQYF. In DNA form, the CDR3 reads TGTGCCAGCAGTTTAATTGTAGGGGTCTACGAGCAGTACTTC.